This T cell receptor (beta chain) came from a study of regulatory T cells in long-lasting Graves disease. Libraries of TCR beta came from iRepertoire HTBI primers plus Arm-PCR of CDR3 regions. Each CDR3 protein gets one entry after TCRdb re-called the multiplex PCR reads with MiXCR. The profile shows 450,000 to 700,000 distinct CDR3 sequences, roughly 13% of them singletons. This clonotype was counted a single time. Time point noted: newly diagnosed GD, antithyroid drugs for less than 3 months. From RNA extracted from PBMCs, the TCR library was made. The germline V and J ends were trimmed by 1 base and 4 bases, with 13 bases remaining between them. This CDR3 has 15 residues. Germline V gives CDR1 SGHTA, CDR2 FQGNSA. These data were also reused for a study on T cells in Graves' hyperthyroidism and ophthalmopathy. That work contributes: Researchers found most expanded thyroid clonotypes above 0.001 in blood as well.

This chain uses TRBV7-2 with TRBJ2-5; possible D gene TRBD2, 6 bases. The clonotype was recovered from a man aged 30-40 years with Graves disease. Here the sequenced sample was peripheral blood mononuclear cells (PBMCs), taken at new diagnosis, from a patient treated with antithyroid drugs. Here the CDR3 reads CASSLEAGLGETQYF. In DNA, the CDR3 is TGTGCCAGCAGCTTAGAAGCGGGCCTAGGAGAGACCCAGTACTTC.